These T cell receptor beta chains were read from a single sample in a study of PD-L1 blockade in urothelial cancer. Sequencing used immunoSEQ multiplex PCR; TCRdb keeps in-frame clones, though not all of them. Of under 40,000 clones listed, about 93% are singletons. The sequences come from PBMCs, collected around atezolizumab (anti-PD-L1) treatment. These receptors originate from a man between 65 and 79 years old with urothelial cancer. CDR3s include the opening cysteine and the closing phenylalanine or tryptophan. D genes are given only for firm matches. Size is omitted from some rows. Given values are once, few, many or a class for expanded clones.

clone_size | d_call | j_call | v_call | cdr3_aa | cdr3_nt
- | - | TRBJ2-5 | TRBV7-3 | CASSLRQGETQYF | TGTGCCAGCAGCTTAAGGCAGGGGGAGACCCAGTACTTC
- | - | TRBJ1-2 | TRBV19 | CASSIDATGAYGYTF | TGTGCCAGTAGTATAGATGCGACAGGCGCCTATGGCTACACCTTC
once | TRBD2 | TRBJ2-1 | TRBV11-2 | CASSLEGASGSSYNEQFF | TGTGCCAGCAGCTTAGAAGGCGCTAGCGGGAGCTCCTACAATGAGCAGTTCTTC
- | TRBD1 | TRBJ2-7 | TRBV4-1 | CASSQGGTGNYEQYF | TGCGCCAGCAGCCAAGGAGGGACAGGGAACTACGAGCAGTACTTC
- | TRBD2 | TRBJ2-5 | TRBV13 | CASSFSGLAGGRAETQYF | TGTGCCAGCAGCTTTTCTGGACTAGCGGGAGGCCGAGCGGAGACCCAGTACTTC
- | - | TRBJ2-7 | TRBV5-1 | CASSLVLAGEQYF | TGCGCCAGCAGCTTGGTTCTAGCTGGCGAGCAGTACTTC
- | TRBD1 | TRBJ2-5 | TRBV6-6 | CASSFRGSETQYF | TGTGCCAGCAGTTTCAGGGGGAGCGAGACCCAGTACTTC
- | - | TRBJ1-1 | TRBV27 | CASSSTPGTRNTEAFF | TGTGCCAGCAGTTCAACTCCCGGGACAAGGAACACTGAAGCTTTCTTT
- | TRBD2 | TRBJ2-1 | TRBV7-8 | CASSLAGGNEQFF | TGTGCCAGCAGCTTAGCCGGGGGGAATGAGCAGTTCTTC
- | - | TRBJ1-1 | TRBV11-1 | CASSFGGGGTEAFF | TGTGCCAGCAGCTTTGGGGGCGGCGGCACTGAAGCTTTCTTT
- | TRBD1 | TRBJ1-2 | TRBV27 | CASRKDRDNYGYTF | TGTGCCAGCCGTAAGGACAGGGACAACTATGGCTACACCTTC
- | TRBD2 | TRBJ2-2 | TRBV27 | CASSSGLAGGVGELFF | TGTGCCAGCAGTTCGGGACTAGCGGGAGGCGTCGGGGAGCTGTTTTTT
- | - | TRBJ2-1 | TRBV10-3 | CAISESGSPRYNEQFF | TGTGCCATCAGTGAGTCTGGTAGCCCCCGCTACAATGAGCAGTTCTTC
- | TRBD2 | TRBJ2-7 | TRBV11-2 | CASSLGAGETYEQYF | TGTGCCAGCAGCTTAGGCGCGGGGGAGACCTACGAGCAGTACTTC
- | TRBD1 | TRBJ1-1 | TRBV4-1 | CASSQVTGAGNTEAFF | TGCGCCAGCAGCCAAGTAACAGGGGCTGGAAACACTGAAGCTTTCTTT
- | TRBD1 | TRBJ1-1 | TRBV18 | CASSPRRSGTGESEAFF | TGTGCCAGCTCACCACGTCGGTCGGGGACAGGGGAGTCTGAAGCTTTCTTT
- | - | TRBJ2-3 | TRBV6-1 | CASSEAWGDRSRDTQYF | TGTGCCAGCAGTGAAGCCTGGGGGGACAGATCAAGAGATACGCAGTATTTT
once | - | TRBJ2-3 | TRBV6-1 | CASSAQVPSSTDTQYF | TGTGCCAGCAGTGCCCAGGTGCCTTCTAGCACAGATACGCAGTATTTT
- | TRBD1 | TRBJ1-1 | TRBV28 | CASSPWTGGVTEAFF | TGTGCCAGCAGTCCCTGGACAGGGGGCGTAACTGAAGCTTTCTTT
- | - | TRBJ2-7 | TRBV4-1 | CASSQGLMVAEQYF | TGCGCCAGCAGCCAAGGACTGATGGTCGCCGAGCAGTACTTC
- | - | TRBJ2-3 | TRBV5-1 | CASSLEGGTDTQYF | TGCGCCAGCAGCTTGGAAGGGGGCACAGATACGCAGTATTTT
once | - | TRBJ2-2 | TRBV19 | CASSPTNTGELFF | TGTGCCAGTTCTCCTACGAACACCGGGGAGCTGTTTTTT